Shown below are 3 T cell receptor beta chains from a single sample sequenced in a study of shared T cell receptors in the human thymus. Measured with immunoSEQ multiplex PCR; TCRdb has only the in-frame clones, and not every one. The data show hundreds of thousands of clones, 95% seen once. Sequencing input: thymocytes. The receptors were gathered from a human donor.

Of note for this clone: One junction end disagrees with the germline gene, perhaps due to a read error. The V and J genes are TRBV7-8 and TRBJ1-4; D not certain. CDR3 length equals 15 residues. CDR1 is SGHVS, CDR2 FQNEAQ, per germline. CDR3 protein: CASSLVGGPKEKLFF. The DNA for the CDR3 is TGTGCCAGCAGCTTAGTGGGAGGACCTAAGGAAAAACTGTTTTTT.

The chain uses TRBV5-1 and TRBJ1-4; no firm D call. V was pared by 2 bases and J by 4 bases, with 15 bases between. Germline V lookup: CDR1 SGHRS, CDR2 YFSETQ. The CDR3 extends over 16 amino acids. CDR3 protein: CASSLPPLGGNEKLFF. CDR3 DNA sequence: TGCGCCAGCAGCTTACCCCCTTTAGGTGGTAATGAAAAACTGTTTTTT.

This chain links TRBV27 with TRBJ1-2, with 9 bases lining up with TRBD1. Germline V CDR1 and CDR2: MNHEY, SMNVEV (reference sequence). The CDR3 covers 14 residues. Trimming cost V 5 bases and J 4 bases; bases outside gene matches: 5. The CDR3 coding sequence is TGTGCCAGCAGTAGGGACAGGGCTGGCTATGGCTACACCTTC. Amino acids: CASSRDRAGYGYTF.